This TCR beta chain was retrieved from a study of vaccination effects on CD4 cells after COVID-19. Regarding this clone: Antigen unknown.

CDR3 size: 13 residues. Germline V lookup: CDR1 MDHEN, CDR2 SYDVKM. Trimming removed 6 bases from V and 4 bases from J; junction bases left unmatched: 5. Generated by immunoSEQ multiplex PCR, the TCRdb table keeps only in-frame clones and is missing some. In the table there are about 52,000 clones, 75% to 85% of which are singletons. Under the ViraFEST assay, PBMC were stimulated with viral peptide pools so that antigen-specific CD4+ T cells expanded. Sequencing was performed afterwards. With nine to eleven days of culture completed, CD4+ T cells were isolated. The vaccine recipients had no prior SARS-CoV-2 infection, with negative nucleocapsid antibodies. Half of the medium was exchanged for IL-2 medium on both days 3 and 7.

The genes are TRBV28 and TRBJ1-1; 7 positions match TRBD1. This TCR came from a human donor who received a COVID-19 vaccine. This specimen consisted of CD4+ T cells from PBMCs cultured with HCoV-OC43 spike peptides, obtained before COVID-19 vaccination. As to subset: HCoV-OC43 spike overlapping peptide pool stimulation. The CDR3 is CASSSAGGTEAFF. The CDR3 DNA is TGTGCCAGCAGCTCCGCAGGGGGCACTGAAGCTTTCTTT.